This T cell receptor beta chain was documented in a study of beta chain features in type 1 diabetes. Study-level results: A closer apparent resemblance between naive, central memory and Treg TCRB repertoires was seen in patients than in healthy donors. Within each of all four CD4+ subsets, Type 1 diabetes patients had TCRB CDR3s that were moderately but significantly shorter.

Sequencing targeted expressed TCRB transcripts, as all isolated RNA had been reverse transcribed. Libraries were prepared by immunoSEQ multiplex PCR; TCRdb keeps only in-frame clonotypes and omits some of them. This table holds 300,000 or so clones, roughly 12% found once. Looked up from germline, CDR1 is MDHEN and CDR2 is SYDVKM. The CDR3 runs 16 residues. After removal of 7 bases from V and 9 bases from J, the junction contained 16 bases not matched to a gene. Concerning this clone: Antigen: not known.

A CD45RO/CCR7/CD25/CD127/CD95/CD27 panel sorted naive, central memory, regulatory and stem cell-like memory CD4+ cells. Each of the sorted populations had a purity greater than 95%. The receptor was isolated from a woman between 18 and 29 years old with type 1 diabetes. Material for sequencing was naive CD4+ T cells from blood. V usage is TRBV28 and J usage is TRBJ2-1; 9 positions agree with TRBD2. CDR3 bases: TGTGCCAGCAACACCCCCTCGCTAGCGGGAATCAGTGAGCAGTTCTTC. Protein product: CASNTPSLAGISEQFF.